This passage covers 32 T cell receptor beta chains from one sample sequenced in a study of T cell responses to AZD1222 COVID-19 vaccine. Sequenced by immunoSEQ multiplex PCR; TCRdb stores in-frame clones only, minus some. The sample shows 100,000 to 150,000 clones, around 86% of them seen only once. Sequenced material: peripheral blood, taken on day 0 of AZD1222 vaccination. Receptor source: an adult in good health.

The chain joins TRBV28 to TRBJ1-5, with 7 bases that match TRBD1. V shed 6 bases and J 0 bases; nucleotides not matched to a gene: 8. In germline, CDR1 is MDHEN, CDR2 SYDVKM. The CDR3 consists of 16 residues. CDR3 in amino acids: CASRVQGGYSNQPQHF. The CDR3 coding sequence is TGTGCCAGCAGGGTGCAGGGGGGATATAGCAATCAGCCCCAGCATTTT.

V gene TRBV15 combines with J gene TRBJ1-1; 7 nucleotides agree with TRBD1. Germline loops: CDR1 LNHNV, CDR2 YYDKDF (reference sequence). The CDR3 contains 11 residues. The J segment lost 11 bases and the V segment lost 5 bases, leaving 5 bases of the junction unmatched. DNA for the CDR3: TGTGCCACCAGCCAGGGGGGCCCGGCTTTCTTT. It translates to CATSQGGPAFF. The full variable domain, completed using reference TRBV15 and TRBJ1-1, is DAMVIQNPRYQVTQFGKPVTLSCSQTLNHNVMYWYQQKSSQAPKLLFHYYDKDFNNEADTPDNFQSRRPNTSFCFLDIRSPGLGDTAMYLCATSQGGPAFFGQGTRLTVV.

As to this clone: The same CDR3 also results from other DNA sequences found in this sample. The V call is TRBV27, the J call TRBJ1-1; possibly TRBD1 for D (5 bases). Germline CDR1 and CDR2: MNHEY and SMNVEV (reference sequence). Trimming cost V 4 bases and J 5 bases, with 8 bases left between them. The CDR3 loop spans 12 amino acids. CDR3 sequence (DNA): TGTGCCAGCAGTTCGGGGGGGACTGAAGCTTTCTTT. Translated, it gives CASSSGGTEAFF.

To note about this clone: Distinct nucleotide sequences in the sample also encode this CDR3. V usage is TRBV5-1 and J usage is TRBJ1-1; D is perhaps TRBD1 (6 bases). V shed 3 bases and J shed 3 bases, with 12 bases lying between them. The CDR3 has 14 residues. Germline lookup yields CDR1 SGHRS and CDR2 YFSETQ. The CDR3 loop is CASSSTGADTEAFF. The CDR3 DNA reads TGCGCCAGCAGCTCCACGGGGGCGGACACTGAAGCTTTCTTT.

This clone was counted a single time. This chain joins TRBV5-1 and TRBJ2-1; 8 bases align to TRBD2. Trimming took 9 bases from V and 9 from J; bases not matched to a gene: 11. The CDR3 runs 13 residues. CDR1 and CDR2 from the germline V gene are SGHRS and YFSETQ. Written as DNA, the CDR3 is TGCGCCACCTCCAGCGGGGGAGGCCTTGAGCAGTTCTTC. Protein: CATSSGGGLEQFF.

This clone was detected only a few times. In DNA form, the CDR3 reads TGTGCCAGCAGCCCCAGCCGGTCTAGCTCCTACGAGCAGTACTTC. It specifies CASSPSRSSSYEQYF. The chain joins TRBV7-3 to TRBJ2-7; D call uncertain. V lost 5 bases to trimming and J lost 0 bases, with 14 bases between them. This CDR3 has 15 amino acids. Germline CDR1 and CDR2: SGHTA and FQGTGA.

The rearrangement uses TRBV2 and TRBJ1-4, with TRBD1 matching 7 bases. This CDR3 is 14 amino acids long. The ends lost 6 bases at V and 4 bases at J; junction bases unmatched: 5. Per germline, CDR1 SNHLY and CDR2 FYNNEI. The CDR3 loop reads CASRRDSYNEKLFF. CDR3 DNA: TGTGCCAGCAGGCGGGACAGTTATAATGAAAAACTGTTTTTT.

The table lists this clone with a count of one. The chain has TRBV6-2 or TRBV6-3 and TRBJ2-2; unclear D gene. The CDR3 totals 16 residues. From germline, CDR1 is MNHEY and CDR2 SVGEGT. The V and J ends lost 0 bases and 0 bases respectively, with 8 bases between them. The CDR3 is CASSYSQVTNTGELFF. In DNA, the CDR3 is TGTGCCAGCAGTTACTCGCAGGTCACGAACACCGGGGAGCTGTTTTTT.

CDR3: CASSLGQPLASPLHF. As DNA, the CDR3 is TGTGCCAGCAGCTTGGGCCAGCCTCTTGCTTCACCCCTCCACTTT. V and J are TRBV5-5 and TRBJ1-6; D is undetermined. The CDR3 has 15 residues. From germline, CDR1 is SGHKS and CDR2 YYEKEE (reference sequence). V gave up 0 bases and J gave up 9 bases, with 13 bases separating them.

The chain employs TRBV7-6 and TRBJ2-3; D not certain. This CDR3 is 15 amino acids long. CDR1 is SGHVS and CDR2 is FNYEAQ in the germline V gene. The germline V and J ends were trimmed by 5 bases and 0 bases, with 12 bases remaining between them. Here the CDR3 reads CASSPFVGSTDTQYF. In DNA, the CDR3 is TGTGCCAGCAGCCCATTTGTGGGCAGCACAGATACGCAGTATTTT.

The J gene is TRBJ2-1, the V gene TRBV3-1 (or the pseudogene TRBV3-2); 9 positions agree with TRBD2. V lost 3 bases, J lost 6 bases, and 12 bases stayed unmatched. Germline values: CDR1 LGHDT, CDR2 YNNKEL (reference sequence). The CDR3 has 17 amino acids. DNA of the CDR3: TGTGCCAGCAGCCAGATGGCCGCGGGGGGGAAAATCAATGAGCAGTTCTTC. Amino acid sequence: CASSQMAAGGKINEQFF.

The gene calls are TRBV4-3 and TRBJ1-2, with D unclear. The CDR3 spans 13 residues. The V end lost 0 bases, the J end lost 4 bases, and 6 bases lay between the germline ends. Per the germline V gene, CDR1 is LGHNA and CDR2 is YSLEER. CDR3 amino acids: CASSQDLRYGYTF. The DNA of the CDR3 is TGCGCCAGCAGCCAAGATCTGCGCTATGGCTACACCTTC.

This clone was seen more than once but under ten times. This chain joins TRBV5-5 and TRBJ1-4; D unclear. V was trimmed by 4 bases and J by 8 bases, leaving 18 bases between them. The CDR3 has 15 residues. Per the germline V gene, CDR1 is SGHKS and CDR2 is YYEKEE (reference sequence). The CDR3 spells CASSVLTPPGEKLFF. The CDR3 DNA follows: TGTGCCAGCAGCGTGTTGACACCCCCGGGGGAAAAACTGTTTTTT.

The CDR3 spells CASSYRAGTEAFF. The CDR3 DNA is TGTGCCAGCAGTTACAGGGCTGGCACTGAAGCTTTCTTT. V and J are TRBV6-5 and TRBJ1-1; no clear D gene. The ends were cut back, 2 bases at V and 4 bases at J, with 8 bases in the middle. CDR1 and CDR2 from the germline V gene are MNHEY and SVGAGI. The CDR3 loop spans 13 amino acids.

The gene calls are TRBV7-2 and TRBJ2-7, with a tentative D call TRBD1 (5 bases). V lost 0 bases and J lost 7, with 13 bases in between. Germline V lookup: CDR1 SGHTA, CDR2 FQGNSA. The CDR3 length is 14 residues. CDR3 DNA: TGTGCCAGCAGCTTAGCGTTCCAGGGATATGAGCAGTACTTC. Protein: CASSLAFQGYEQYF.

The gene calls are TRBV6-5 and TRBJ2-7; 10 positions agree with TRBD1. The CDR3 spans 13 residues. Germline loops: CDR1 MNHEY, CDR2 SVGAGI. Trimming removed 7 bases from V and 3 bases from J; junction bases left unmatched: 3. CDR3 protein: CASTRTGGYEQYF. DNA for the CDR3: TGTGCCAGCACCAGGACAGGGGGCTACGAGCAGTACTTC.

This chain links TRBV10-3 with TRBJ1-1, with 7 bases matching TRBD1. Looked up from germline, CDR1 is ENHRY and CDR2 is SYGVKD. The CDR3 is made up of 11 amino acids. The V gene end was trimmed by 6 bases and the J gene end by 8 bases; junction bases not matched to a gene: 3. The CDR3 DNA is TGTGCCATCAGCTCGACAGGGGAAGCTTTCTTT. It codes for CAISSTGEAFF.

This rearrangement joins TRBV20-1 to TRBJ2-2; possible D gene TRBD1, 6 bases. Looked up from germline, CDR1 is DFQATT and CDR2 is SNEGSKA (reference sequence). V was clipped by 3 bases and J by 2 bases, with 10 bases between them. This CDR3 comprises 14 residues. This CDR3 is CSASLRGNTGELFF. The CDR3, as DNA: TGCAGTGCTAGTCTCAGGGGCAACACCGGGGAGCTGTTTTTT.

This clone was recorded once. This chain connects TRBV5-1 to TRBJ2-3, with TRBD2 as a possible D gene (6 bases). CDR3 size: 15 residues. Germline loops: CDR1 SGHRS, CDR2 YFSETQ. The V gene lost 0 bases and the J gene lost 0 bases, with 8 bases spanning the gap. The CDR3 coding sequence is TGCGCCAGCAGCTTGGGGGGACTTAGCACAGATACGCAGTATTTT. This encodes CASSLGGLSTDTQYF. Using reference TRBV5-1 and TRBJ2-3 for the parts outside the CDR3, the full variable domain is KAGVTQTPRYLIKTRGQQVTLSCSPISGHRSVSWYQQTPGQGLQFLFEYFSETQRNKGNFPGRFSGRQFSNSRSEMNVSTLELGDSALYLCASSLGGLSTDTQYFGPGTRLTVL.

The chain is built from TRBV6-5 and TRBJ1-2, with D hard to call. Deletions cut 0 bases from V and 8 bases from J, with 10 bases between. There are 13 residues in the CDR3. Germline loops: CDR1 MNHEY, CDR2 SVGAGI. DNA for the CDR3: TGTGCCAGCAGTTACTCGTCGGCGCGGGGCTACACCTTC. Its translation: CASSYSSARGYTF.

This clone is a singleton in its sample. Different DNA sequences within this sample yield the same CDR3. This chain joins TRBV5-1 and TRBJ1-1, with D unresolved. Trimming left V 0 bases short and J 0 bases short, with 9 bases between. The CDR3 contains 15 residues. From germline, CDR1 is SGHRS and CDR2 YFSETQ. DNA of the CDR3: TGCGCCAGCAGCTTGGATCCGGGGATGAACACTGAAGCTTTCTTT. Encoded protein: CASSLDPGMNTEAFF.

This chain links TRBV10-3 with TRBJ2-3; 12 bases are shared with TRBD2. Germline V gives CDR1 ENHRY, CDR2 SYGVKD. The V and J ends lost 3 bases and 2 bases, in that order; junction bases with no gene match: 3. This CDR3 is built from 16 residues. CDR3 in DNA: TGTGCCATCAGTGAAGGACTAGCGGGGATCACAGATACGCAGTATTTT. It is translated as CAISEGLAGITDTQYF.

Here the CDR3 DNA reads TGTGCCAGCAGTTCTCAGGGGGGATTCTCCTACGAGCAGTACTTC. Its protein product is CASSSQGGFSYEQYF. This sequence joins TRBV6-2 or TRBV6-3 and TRBJ2-7, with D possibly TRBD1 on 7 matching bases. The germline V and J ends were trimmed by 4 bases and 0 bases, with 13 bases remaining between them. CDR1 is MNHEY and CDR2 is SVGEGT in the germline V gene. This CDR3 contains 15 residues.

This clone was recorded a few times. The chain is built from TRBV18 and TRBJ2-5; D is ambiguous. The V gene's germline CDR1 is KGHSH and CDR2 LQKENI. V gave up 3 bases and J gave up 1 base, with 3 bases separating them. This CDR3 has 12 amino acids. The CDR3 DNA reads TGTGCCAGCTCACCGCCCCAAGAGACCCAGTACTTC. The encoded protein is CASSPPQETQYF.

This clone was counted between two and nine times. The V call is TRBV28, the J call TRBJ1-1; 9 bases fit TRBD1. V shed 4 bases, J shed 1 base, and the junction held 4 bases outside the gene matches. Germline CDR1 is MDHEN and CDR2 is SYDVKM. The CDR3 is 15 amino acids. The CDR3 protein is CASSSPGQGNTEAFF. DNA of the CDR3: TGTGCCAGCAGTTCCCCGGGACAGGGGAACACTGAAGCTTTCTTT.

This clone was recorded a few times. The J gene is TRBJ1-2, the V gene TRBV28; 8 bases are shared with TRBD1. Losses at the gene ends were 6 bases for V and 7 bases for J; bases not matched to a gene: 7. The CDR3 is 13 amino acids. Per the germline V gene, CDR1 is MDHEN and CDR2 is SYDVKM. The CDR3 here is CASSRQGTGGYTF. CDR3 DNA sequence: TGTGCCAGCAGCCGACAGGGGACGGGTGGCTACACCTTC.

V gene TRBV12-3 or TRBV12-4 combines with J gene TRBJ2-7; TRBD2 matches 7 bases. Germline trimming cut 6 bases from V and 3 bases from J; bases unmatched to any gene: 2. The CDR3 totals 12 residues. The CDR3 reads CASSQRGYEQYF. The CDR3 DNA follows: TGTGCCAGCAGCCAGCGGGGCTACGAGCAGTACTTC.

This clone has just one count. The CDR3 DNA is TGTGCCAGCAGCTTGGGAGCGGGGGGGATCTACGAGCAGTACTTC. It encodes CASSLGAGGIYEQYF. The chain joins TRBV5-4 to TRBJ2-7, with 10 bases aligning to TRBD2. The CDR3 covers 15 residues. V lost 0 bases and J lost 3; bases outside the gene matches: 3. The germline CDR1 and CDR2 sequences are SGHNT and YYREEE (reference sequence).

CDR3 DNA: TGTGCCAGCAGCCCTCCGGGACAGGGGATTCCAGAGACCCAGTACTTC. Protein product: CASSPPGQGIPETQYF. The chain couples TRBV5-6 to TRBJ2-5; TRBD1 agrees at 10 bases. Looked up from germline, CDR1 is SGHDT and CDR2 is YYEEEE. After removal of 4 bases from V and 4 bases from J, the junction contained 10 bases not matched to a gene. The CDR3 runs 16 residues.

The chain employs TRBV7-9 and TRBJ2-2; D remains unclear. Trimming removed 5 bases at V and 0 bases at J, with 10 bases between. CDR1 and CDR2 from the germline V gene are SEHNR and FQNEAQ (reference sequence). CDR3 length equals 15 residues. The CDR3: CASSAILANTGELFF. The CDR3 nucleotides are TGTGCCAGCAGCGCAATACTTGCGAACACCGGGGAGCTGTTTTTT. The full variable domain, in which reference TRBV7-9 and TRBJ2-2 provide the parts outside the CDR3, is DTGVSQNPRHKITKRGQNVTFRCDPISEHNRLYWYRQTLGQGPEFLTYFQNEAQLEKSRLLSDRFSAERPKGSFSTLEIQRTEQGDSAMYLCASSAILANTGELFFGEGSRLTVL.

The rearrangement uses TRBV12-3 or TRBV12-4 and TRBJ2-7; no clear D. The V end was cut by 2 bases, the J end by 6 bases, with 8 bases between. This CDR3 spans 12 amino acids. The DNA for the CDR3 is TGTGCCAGCAGTTTATCAGCCCTCGAGCAGTACTTC. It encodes CASSLSALEQYF.

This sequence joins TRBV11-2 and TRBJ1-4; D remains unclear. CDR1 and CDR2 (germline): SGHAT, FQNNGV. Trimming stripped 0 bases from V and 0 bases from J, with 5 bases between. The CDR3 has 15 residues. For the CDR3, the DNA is TGTGCCAGCAGCTTAGAAGTTGCAACTAATGAAAAACTGTTTTTT. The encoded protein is CASSLEVATNEKLFF.